This T cell receptor (beta chain) stems from a study of regulatory T cells in long-lasting Graves disease. As to this clonotype: What it binds is not known.

Study conclusions and caveats: The researchers studied only peripheral blood, not thyroid tissue.

Time point meaning: newly diagnosed GD, antithyroid drugs for less than 3 months. Generation of the TCR library employed RNA extracted from PBMCs. Diagnoses of Graves' disease were made by American Thyroid Association guidelines. J lost 1 base, V lost 3 bases, and 10 bases had no gene match. There are 17 residues in the CDR3. Germline V CDR1 and CDR2: DFQATT, SNEGSKA (reference sequence). Building the TCR beta libraries relied on iRepertoire HTBI primers, and CDR3 regions underwent Arm-PCR. TCRdb itself ran the multiplex PCR reads through MiXCR, one entry per CDR3 protein. The sample has hundreds of thousands of distinct CDR3 sequences; about 16% are singletons. The sample was also linked to a second study, of T cells in Graves' hyperthyroidism and ophthalmopathy. That report adds: The TCR CDR3 was amplified in a first-round RT-PCR using the HTBI primer set. Most thyroid clonotypes expanded above 0.001 were also detected in blood.

Material: peripheral blood mononuclear cells (PBMCs), obtained at new diagnosis, from a patient treated with antithyroid drugs. The TCR was taken from a woman under 40 with Graves disease. The chain uses TRBV20-1 and TRBJ2-5; 11 bases agree with TRBD2. For the CDR3, the DNA is TGCAGTGCTAGCAGGCTAGCGGGAGGCCCTTCCCAAGAGACCCAGTACTTC. Translating gives CSASRLAGGPSQETQYF.